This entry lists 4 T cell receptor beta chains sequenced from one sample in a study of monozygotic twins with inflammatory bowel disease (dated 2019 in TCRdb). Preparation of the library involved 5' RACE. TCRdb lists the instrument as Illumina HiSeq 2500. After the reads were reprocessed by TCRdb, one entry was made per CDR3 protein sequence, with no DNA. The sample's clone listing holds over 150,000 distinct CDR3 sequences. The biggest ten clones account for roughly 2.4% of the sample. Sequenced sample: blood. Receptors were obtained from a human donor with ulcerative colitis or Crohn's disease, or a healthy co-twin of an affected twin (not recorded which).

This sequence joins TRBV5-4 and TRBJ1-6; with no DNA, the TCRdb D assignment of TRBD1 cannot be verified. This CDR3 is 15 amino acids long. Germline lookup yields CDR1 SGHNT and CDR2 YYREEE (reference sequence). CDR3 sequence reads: CASSNSQGRDSPLHF.

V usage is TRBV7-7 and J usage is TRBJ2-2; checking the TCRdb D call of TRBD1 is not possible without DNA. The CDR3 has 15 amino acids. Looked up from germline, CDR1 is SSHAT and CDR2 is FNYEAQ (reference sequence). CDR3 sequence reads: CASSPGTENTGELFF.

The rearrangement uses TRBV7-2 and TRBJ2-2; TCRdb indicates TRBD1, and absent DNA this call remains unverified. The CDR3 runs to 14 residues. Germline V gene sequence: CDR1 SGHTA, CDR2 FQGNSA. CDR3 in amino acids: CASSLSQGAGELFF. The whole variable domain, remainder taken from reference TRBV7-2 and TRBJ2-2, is GAGVSQSPSNKVTEKGKDVELRCDPISGHTALYWYRQSLGQGLEFLIYFQGNSAPDKSGLPSDRFSAERTGGSVSTLTIQRTQQEDSAVYLCASSLSQGAGELFFGEGSRLTVL.

Here the CDR3 reads CASSPPQVVGEQYF. The genes are TRBV18 and TRBJ2-7; TCRdb returns TRBD1, unconfirmable since there is no DNA. CDR1 is KGHSH, CDR2 LQKENI, per germline. This CDR3 spans 14 amino acids.